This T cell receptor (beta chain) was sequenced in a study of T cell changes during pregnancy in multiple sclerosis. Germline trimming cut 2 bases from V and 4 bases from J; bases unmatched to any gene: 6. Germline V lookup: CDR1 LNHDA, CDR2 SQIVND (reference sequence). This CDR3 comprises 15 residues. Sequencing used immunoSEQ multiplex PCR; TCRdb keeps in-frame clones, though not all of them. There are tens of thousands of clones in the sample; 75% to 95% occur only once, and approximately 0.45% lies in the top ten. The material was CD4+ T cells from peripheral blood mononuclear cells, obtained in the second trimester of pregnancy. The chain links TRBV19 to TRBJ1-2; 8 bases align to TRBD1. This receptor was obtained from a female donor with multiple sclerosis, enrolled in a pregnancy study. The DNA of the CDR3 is TGTGCCAGTAGTATATCAGGGGGCCCCGGCTATGGCTACACCTTC. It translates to CASSISGGPGYGYTF.